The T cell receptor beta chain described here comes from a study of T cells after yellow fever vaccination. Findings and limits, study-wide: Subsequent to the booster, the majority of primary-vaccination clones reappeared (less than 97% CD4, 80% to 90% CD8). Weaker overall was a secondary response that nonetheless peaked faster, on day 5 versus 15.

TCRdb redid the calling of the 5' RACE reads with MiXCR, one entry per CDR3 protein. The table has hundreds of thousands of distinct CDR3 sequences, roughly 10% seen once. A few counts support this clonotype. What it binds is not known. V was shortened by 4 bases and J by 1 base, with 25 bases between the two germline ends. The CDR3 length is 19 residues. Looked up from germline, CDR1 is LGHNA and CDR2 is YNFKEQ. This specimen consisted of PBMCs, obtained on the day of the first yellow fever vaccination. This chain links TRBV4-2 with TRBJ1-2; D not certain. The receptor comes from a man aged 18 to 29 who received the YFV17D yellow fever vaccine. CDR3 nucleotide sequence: TGTGCCAGCAGCCTTTTACCCCAGGAAGAAGCTATAATTAACTATGGCTACACCTTC. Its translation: CASSLLPQEEAIINYGYTF.